Below are 4 T cell receptor beta chains sequenced from a single sample in a study of T cells in Graves' hyperthyroidism and ophthalmopathy. Template material for amplifying TCR beta CDR3 regions consisted of RNA transcripts. The HTBI primer set drove a first-round RT-PCR of the TCR CDR3. MiXCR was run by TCRdb on the multiplex PCR reads, yielding one entry per CDR3 protein. This repertoire shows about 590,000 distinct CDR3 sequences, about a sixth found once; its top ten account for around 7.5%. The specimen was blood. These receptors came from a woman in her thirties with Graves' hyperthyroidism.

This clonotype was seen ten or more times. The chain has TRBV20-1 and TRBJ2-1, with TRBD2 matching 12 bases. V was pared by 6 bases and J by 7 bases, with 19 bases of the junction left unmatched. The CDR3 runs 18 residues. Per germline, CDR1 DFQATT and CDR2 SNEGSKA (reference sequence). CDR3 loop: CSATSETSGRRGVNEQFF. In DNA, the CDR3 is TGCAGTGCCACCTCGGAGACTAGCGGGAGAAGAGGGGTAAATGAGCAGTTCTTC.

The table lists this clonotype with many counts. J is TRBJ2-7 and V is TRBV7-2; tentative D call: TRBD1 (6 bases). CDR3 length: 13 amino acids. CDR1 SGHTA and CDR2 FQGNSA come from the germline V gene. V shed 5 bases and J shed 9 bases, with 17 bases lying between them. The CDR3 loop reads CASSMGAGVGQYF. The CDR3, as DNA: TGTGCCAGCAGCATGGGGGCAGGGGTAGGGCAGTACTTC.

The chain employs TRBV27 and TRBJ2-2; D gene ambiguous. The germline V gene encodes CDR1 MNHEY and CDR2 SMNVEV (reference sequence). V gave up 3 bases and J gave up 7 bases, with 6 bases separating them. The CDR3 is 12 amino acids. CDR3 nucleotides: TGTGCCAGCAGTTTGGATGACGGGGAGCTGTTTTTT. This translates into CASSLDDGELFF.

The chain couples TRBV12-3 or TRBV12-4 to TRBJ2-5; TRBD1 matches at 12 bases. This CDR3 contains 15 residues. The junction had 8 bases not matched to a gene; V was cut back by 8 bases and J by 4 bases. The CDR3 region has the DNA TGTGCCAGCTTATACTCGGGACAGGGGGCAGAGACCCAGTACTTC. It specifies CASLYSGQGAETQYF.